Sequencing of this T cell receptor (beta chain) was carried out in a study of OX40 agonist ivuxolimab in advanced cancers. The method was immunoSEQ multiplex PCR; TCRdb's version includes in-frame clones alone and lacks a portion of them. The table includes about 18,000 clones, roughly 80% detected once. The ends were cut back, 0 bases at V and 8 bases at J, with 5 bases in the middle. The length of the CDR3 is 11 residues. Germline values: CDR1 DFQATT, CDR2 SNEGSKA (reference sequence). The chain uses TRBV20-1 and TRBJ2-1, with D uncertain. The specimen was CD4+ or CD8+ T cells sorted from blood, collected in a trial of the OX40 agonist ivuxolimab. The receptor was derived from an adult with an advanced solid tumor such as melanoma, head and neck, liver or kidney cancer. The DNA for the CDR3 is TGCAGTGCTAGAGATATCCATGAGCAGTTCTTC. It codes for CSARDIHEQFF.